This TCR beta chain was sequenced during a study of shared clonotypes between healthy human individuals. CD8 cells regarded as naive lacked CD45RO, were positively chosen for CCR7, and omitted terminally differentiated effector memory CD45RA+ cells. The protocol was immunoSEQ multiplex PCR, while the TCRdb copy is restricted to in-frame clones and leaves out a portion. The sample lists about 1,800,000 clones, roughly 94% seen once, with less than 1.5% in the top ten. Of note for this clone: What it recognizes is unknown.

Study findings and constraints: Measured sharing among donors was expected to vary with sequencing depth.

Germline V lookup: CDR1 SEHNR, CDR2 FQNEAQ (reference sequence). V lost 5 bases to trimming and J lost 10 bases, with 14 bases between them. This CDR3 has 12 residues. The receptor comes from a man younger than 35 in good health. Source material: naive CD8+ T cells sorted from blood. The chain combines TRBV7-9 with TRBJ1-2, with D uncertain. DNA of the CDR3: TGTGCCAGCAGCCCTGACCCGGGTTCCTACACCTTC. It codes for CASSPDPGSYTF.